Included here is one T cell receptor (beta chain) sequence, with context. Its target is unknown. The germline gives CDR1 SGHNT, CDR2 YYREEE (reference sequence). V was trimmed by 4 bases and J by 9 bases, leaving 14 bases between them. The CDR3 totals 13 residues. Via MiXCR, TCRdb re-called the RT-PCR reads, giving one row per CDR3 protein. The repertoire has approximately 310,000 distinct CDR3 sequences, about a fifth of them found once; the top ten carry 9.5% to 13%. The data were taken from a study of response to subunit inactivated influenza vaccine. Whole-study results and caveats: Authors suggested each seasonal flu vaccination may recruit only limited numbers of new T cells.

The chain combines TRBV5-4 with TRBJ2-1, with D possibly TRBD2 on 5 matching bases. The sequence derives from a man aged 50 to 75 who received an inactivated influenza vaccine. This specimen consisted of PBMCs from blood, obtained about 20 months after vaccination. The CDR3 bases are TGTGCCAGCAGCCCATGGACTGGCGGTGAGCAGTTCTTC. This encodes CASSPWTGGEQFF.